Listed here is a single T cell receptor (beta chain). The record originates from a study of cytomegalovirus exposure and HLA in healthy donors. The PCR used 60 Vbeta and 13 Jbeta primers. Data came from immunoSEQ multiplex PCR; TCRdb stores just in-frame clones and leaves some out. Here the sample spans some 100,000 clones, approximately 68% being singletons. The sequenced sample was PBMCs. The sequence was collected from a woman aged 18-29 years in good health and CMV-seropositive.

CDR3 region: CASSGRGRGSNQPQHF. CDR3 DNA: TGTGCCAGCAGCGGCAGGGGGCGCGGGAGCAATCAGCCCCAGCATTTT. The chain links TRBV5-6 to TRBJ1-5; 8 nucleotides align to TRBD1. Germline assignment: CDR1 SGHDT and CDR2 YYEEEE. This CDR3 has 16 amino acids. The V gene end was trimmed by 4 bases and the J gene end by 1 base; junction bases not matched to a gene: 7. The full variable domain, with the rest looked up from reference TRBV5-6 and TRBJ1-5, is DAGVTQSPTHLIKTRGQQVTLRCSPKSGHDTVSWYQQALGQGPQFIFQYYEEEERQRGNFPDRFSGHQFPNYSSELNVNALLLGDSALYLCASSGRGRGSNQPQHFGDGTRLSIL.